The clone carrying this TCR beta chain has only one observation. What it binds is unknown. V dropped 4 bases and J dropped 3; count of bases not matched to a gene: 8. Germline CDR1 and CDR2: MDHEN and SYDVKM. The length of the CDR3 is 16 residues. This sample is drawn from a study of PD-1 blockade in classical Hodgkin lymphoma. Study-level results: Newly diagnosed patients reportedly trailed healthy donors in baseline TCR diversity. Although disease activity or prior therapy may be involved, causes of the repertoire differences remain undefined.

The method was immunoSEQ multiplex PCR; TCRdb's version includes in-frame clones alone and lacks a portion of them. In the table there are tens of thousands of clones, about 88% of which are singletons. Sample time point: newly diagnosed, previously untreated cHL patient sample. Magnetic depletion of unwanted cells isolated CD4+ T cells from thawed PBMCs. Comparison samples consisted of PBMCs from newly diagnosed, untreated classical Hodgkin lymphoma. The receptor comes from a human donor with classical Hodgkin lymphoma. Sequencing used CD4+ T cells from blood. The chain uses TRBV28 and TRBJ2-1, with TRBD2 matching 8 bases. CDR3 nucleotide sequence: TGTGCCAGCAGTTCTGGCGCGGGAGGAGGCTACAATGAGCAGTTCTTC. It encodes CASSSGAGGGYNEQFF.